The subject of this entry is one T cell receptor beta chain. V lost 2 bases, J lost 6 bases, and 11 bases lay in between. The CDR3 spans 13 residues. The germline CDR1 and CDR2 sequences are MDHEN and SYDVKM. This specimen belongs to a study of T-cell reconstitution after alpha-beta-depleted transplantation in children. Using unique molecular identifiers, the investigators prepared the TCRbeta library. TCRdb redid the calling of the PCR reads with MiXCR, one entry per CDR3 protein. This table has roughly 350,000 distinct CDR3 sequences, 10% appearing once. V usage is TRBV28 and J usage is TRBJ2-7; no clear D gene. Sequences were derived from PBMCs from the stem cell graft donor, sampled from the stem cell graft. This receptor was identified in a human donor who donated a stem cell graft to a child with acute lymphoblastic leukemia. The CDR3 loop reads CASSLLVLAEQYF. CDR3 DNA sequence: TGTGCCAGCAGTTTACTAGTTTTAGCCGAGCAGTACTTC.